Shown below are 20 T cell receptor beta chains from a single sample sequenced in a study of cytomegalovirus exposure and HLA in healthy donors. Use of 60 Vbeta and 13 Jbeta primers characterized the PCR. Clones were read by immunoSEQ multiplex PCR, and TCRdb kept only the in-frame ones, dropping some. The sample lists 190,000 or so clones; approximately 79% were seen once. What was sequenced was PBMCs. Receptors originate from a girl aged 5-17 years in good health and CMV-seropositive.

As regards this clone: Other DNA sequences in the sample encode the same CDR3. The V gene is TRBV9, the J gene TRBJ2-5, with 14 positions matching TRBD2. Germline values: CDR1 SGDLS, CDR2 YYNGEE. Germline trimming cut 3 bases from V and 5 bases from J; bases unmatched to any gene: 6. The CDR3 consists of 16 residues. This CDR3 is CASSATSGGAGETQYF. The CDR3, as DNA: TGTGCCAGCAGCGCGACTAGCGGGGGGGCCGGGGAGACCCAGTACTTC.

This clone was counted between two and nine times. This chain connects TRBV11-3 to TRBJ1-3; D may be TRBD1 (6 bases). The CDR3 sequence is 14 residues long. Germline V CDR1 and CDR2: SGHNT, YENEEA. V was clipped by 5 bases and J by 4 bases, with 12 bases between them. The CDR3 DNA sequence: TGTGCCAGCAGCCGAGGGGGTGCCGGAAACACCATATATTTT. It translates to CASSRGGAGNTIYF.

The J gene is TRBJ1-6, the V gene TRBV30; D may be TRBD1 (6 bases). The CDR3 sequence is 14 residues long. The V end lost 5 bases, the J end lost 7 bases, and 15 bases lay between the germline ends. CDR1 is GTSNPN and CDR2 is SVGIG in the germline V gene (reference sequence). The CDR3 is CAWGRGGDNSPLHF. The CDR3 DNA reads TGTGCCTGGGGGAGAGGGGGGGACAATTCACCCCTCCACTTT. The full variable domain, rest sourced from reference TRBV30 and TRBJ1-6, is SQTIHQWPATLVQPVGSPLSLECTVEGTSNPNLYWYRQAAGRGLQLLFYSVGIGQISSEVPQNLSASRPQDRQFILSSKKLLLSDSGFYLCAWGRGGDNSPLHFGNGTRLTVT.

The chain links TRBV6-1 to TRBJ2-3; 10 nucleotides line up with TRBD1. Trimming took 6 bases from V and 5 from J; bases not matched to a gene: 8. CDR3 size: 15 residues. Germline loops: CDR1 MNHNS, CDR2 SASEGT. The CDR3 nucleotides are TGTGCCAGCAGCTGGGGACAGGGGAAGGGAGATACGCAGTATTTT. The encoded protein is CASSWGQGKGDTQYF.

The V and J genes are TRBV6-5 and TRBJ1-3; 9 nucleotides agree with TRBD1. Germline V CDR1 and CDR2: MNHEY, SVGAGI. V trimming: 5 bases; J trimming: 0 bases; junction bases outside the gene matches: 2. The CDR3 is 15 residues long. Here the CDR3 reads CASSATGGSGNTIYF. The CDR3 nucleotides read TGTGCCAGCAGTGCGACAGGGGGCTCTGGAAACACCATATATTTT.

The rearrangement links TRBV4-3 to TRBJ2-1; D might be TRBD2 (6 bases). Trimming shortened V by 4 bases and J by 4 bases, and 8 bases separated the two germline ends. CDR3 length equals 13 residues. CDR1 LGHNA and CDR2 YSLEER come from the germline V gene. The CDR3 bases are TGCGCCAGCAGCCTTGCGGGGTACAATGAGCAGTTCTTC. This gives the protein CASSLAGYNEQFF.

This clone was seen once. V gene TRBV7-2 combines with J gene TRBJ2-7, with 11 bases that match TRBD2. J gave up 6 bases and V 3 bases, and 1 base lay outside the gene matches. The CDR3 has 13 residues. CDR1 and CDR2 (germline): SGHTA, FQGNSA. This chain's CDR3 is CASSFSGGGEQYF. CDR3 DNA: TGTGCCAGCAGCTTTAGCGGGGGGGGCGAGCAGTACTTC.

V usage is TRBV6-5 and J usage is TRBJ1-1; D is unresolved. Germline-derived CDR1 and CDR2 are MNHEY and SVGAGI. This CDR3 contains 13 residues. The V gene lost 2 bases and the J gene lost 0 bases, with 4 bases spanning the gap. The CDR3 coding sequence is TGTGCCAGCAGTTACACTATGAACACTGAAGCTTTCTTT. As protein: CASSYTMNTEAFF.

This chain connects TRBV29-1 to TRBJ2-3, with 7 bases that match TRBD2. The CDR3 is 15 residues long. With V trimmed by 0 bases and J by 8 bases, 11 bases remained unmatched. The germline V gene has CDR1 SQVTM and CDR2 ANQGSEA. The DNA for the CDR3 is TGCAGCGTTGAAGATCTTAGTGGGGGGGGGACTACGCAGTATTTT. Its translation: CSVEDLSGGGTTQYF.

V gene TRBV7-9 combines with J gene TRBJ2-6; a possible D gene is TRBD2 (7 bases). Germline V gene data show CDR1 as SEHNR and CDR2 as FQNEAQ (reference sequence). The CDR3 sequence is 18 residues long. V lost 5 bases and J 0 bases, leaving 17 bases between the germline ends. CDR3 region: CASSAGGGTLSGANVLTF. The CDR3 region has the DNA TGTGCCAGCAGCGCCGGGGGAGGGACACTCTCTGGGGCCAACGTCCTGACTTTC.

The chain has TRBV9 and TRBJ1-3; D is uncertain. The CDR3 runs to 13 residues. Trimming took off 4 bases at V and 4 bases at J, with 9 bases between the two ends. Germline loops: CDR1 SGDLS, CDR2 YYNGEE. CDR3 nucleotide sequence: TGTGCCAGCAGCCCGGGTCGAGGAAACACCATATATTTT. Its protein is CASSPGRGNTIYF.

The count of this clone is one. The chain links TRBV2 to TRBJ1-1, with D hard to call. The V end was cut by 4 bases, the J end by 1 base, with 10 bases between. The CDR3 has 14 residues. Germline CDR1 SNHLY, CDR2 FYNNEI. The CDR3 DNA reads TGTGCCAGCAGTGCCCGGGTGGGGAACACTGAAGCTTTCTTT. Amino acid sequence: CASSARVGNTEAFF.

The sample holds a few counts of this clone. The gene calls are TRBV7-6 and TRBJ2-3; no clear D gene. Germline values: CDR1 SGHVS, CDR2 FNYEAQ. This CDR3 region has 12 residues. Trimming left V 5 bases short and J 8 bases short, with 11 bases between. DNA for the CDR3: TGTGCCAGCAGCCCGATAGTTGGTACGCAGTATTTT. Encoded protein: CASSPIVGTQYF.

This clone was observed a single time. This rearrangement joins TRBV2 to TRBJ2-2; D is uncertain. V lost 3 bases and J 4 bases, leaving 9 bases between the germline ends. Germline-derived CDR1 and CDR2 are SNHLY and FYNNEI. This CDR3 comprises 14 residues. In nucleotides, the CDR3 is TGTGCCAGCAGTGACCCGGGTCTCACCGGGGAGCTGTTTTTT. The encoded protein is CASSDPGLTGELFF.

The chain's CDR3 is CASSSTSNTGELFF. The CDR3 coding sequence is TGTGCCAGCAGCTCGACTTCGAACACCGGGGAGCTGTTTTTT. The chain recombines TRBV7-6 with TRBJ2-2, with D unclear. The CDR3 sequence is 14 residues long. The V end was cut by 4 bases, the J end by 0 bases, with 6 bases between. Looked up from germline, CDR1 is SGHVS and CDR2 is FNYEAQ.

Written as DNA, the CDR3 is TGTGCCAGCAGCTCTCTCAGGGAAGCGTATGGCTACACCTTC. Residues: CASSSLREAYGYTF. The rearrangement joins TRBV7-2 to TRBJ1-2; TRBD1 is a possible D gene (5 bases). The germline CDR1 and CDR2 sequences are SGHTA and FQGNSA. Trimming took 4 bases from V and 5 from J, leaving 14 bases between them. This CDR3 has 14 residues.

In this sample, this clone turned up a few times. The chain links TRBV5-1 to TRBJ2-1; 8 positions match TRBD2. The V and J ends lost 3 bases and 6 bases, in that order; junction bases with no gene match: 11. CDR1 and CDR2 from the germline V gene are SGHRS and YFSETQ. This CDR3 spans 16 amino acids. The CDR3 DNA reads TGCGCCAGCAGCTCTGGGGTATTAGCGGGGACCAATGAGCAGTTCTTC. It translates to CASSSGVLAGTNEQFF.

V and J are TRBV9 and TRBJ1-1; TRBD1 matches 8 bases. Germline V gene sequence: CDR1 SGDLS, CDR2 YYNGEE. Trimming removed 0 bases from V and 5 bases from J; junction bases left unmatched: 6. This CDR3 has 15 amino acids. This CDR3 reads CASSVGVQGATEAFF. The CDR3 coding sequence is TGTGCCAGCAGCGTAGGAGTTCAGGGGGCGACTGAAGCTTTCTTT.

This clone was counted once. Other nucleotide sequences in the sample specify the same CDR3. V usage is TRBV18 and J usage is TRBJ2-7; D is unresolved. The CDR3 loop spans 12 amino acids. The germline CDR1 and CDR2 sequences are KGHSH and LQKENI. Trimming pared 3 bases from V and 1 base from J, leaving 4 bases between. CDR3 amino acids: CASSPVSYEQYF. The CDR3 DNA follows: TGTGCCAGCTCACCCGTTTCCTACGAGCAGTACTTC. The complete variable domain, with remaining parts taken from reference TRBV18 and TRBJ2-7, reads NAGVMQNPRHLVRRRGQEARLRCSPMKGHSHVYWYRQLPEEGLKFMVYLQKENIIDESGMPKERFSAEFPKEGPSILRIQQVVRGDSAAYFCASSPVSYEQYFGPGTRLTVT.

This chain links TRBV11-3 with TRBJ1-1, with no clear D. The CDR3 covers 13 residues. V was trimmed by 5 bases and J by 1 base, leaving 8 bases between them. Germline CDR1 and CDR2: SGHNT and YENEEA. The CDR3 DNA sequence: TGTGCCAGCAGCCCCCACTCGAACACTGAAGCTTTCTTT. Its translation: CASSPHSNTEAFF.